The rows below give T cell receptor beta chains drawn from one sample of a study of identical twins. TCRdb fed the 5' RACE reads into MiXCR, producing one record per CDR3 protein. Found here are a few hundred thousand distinct CDR3 sequences, about 24% of them singletons; the top ten hold just under 3%. These sequences were also reported in another study, on T cells expressing NK-cell markers.

The sequencing input was CD4+ T cells sorted from blood. The origin of the receptors is a woman aged 18-35 years in good health. The CDR3 runs from the conserved cysteine through the conserved F or W. Fields, in order: V gene, clone size, D gene, J gene, CDR3 protein, CDR3 DNA. D genes are given only for firm matches. Clone size, where shown, is once, few, many, or a class for clones that have expanded.

TRBV7-2,many,-,TRBJ1-2,CASSLVGKGPMRGYTF,TGTGCCAGCAGCTTAGTCGGGAAGGGACCTATGCGTGGCTACACCTTC
TRBV12-3/TRBV12-4,-,-,TRBJ1-5,CASRPQGAGSNQPQHF,TGTGCCAGCAGACCTCAGGGTGCCGGGAGCAATCAGCCCCAGCATTTT
TRBV20-1,-,-,TRBJ2-7,CSADGGLSSYEQYF,TGCAGTGCTGACGGGGGATTGAGCTCCTACGAGCAGTACTTC
TRBV19,-,-,TRBJ2-5,CASSISGAETQYF,TGTGCCAGTAGTATTTCGGGAGCGGAGACCCAGTACTTC
TRBV7-9,few,-,TRBJ2-2,CASSAPLYTGELFF,TGTGCCAGCAGCGCCCCCCTGTACACCGGGGAGCTGTTTTTT
TRBV7-9,-,TRBD1,TRBJ1-1,CASSSPQGVTEAFF,TGTGCCAGCAGCTCCCCCCAGGGGGTCACTGAAGCTTTCTTT
TRBV20-1,few,TRBD2,TRBJ2-4,CSARVRLAGTIAKNIQYF,TGCAGTGCTAGAGTTCGACTAGCGGGGACGATAGCCAAAAACATTCAGTACTTC
TRBV20-1,-,TRBD1,TRBJ2-2,CSALDRFNTGELFF,TGCAGTGCTTTGGACAGGTTTAACACCGGGGAGCTGTTTTTT
TRBV20-1,few,-,TRBJ2-7,CSATRDRSLEQYF,TGCAGTGCCACAAGAGACAGATCACTCGAGCAGTACTTC
TRBV7-9,few,-,TRBJ1-4,CASSTPRIATNEKLFF,TGTGCCAGCAGCACACCAAGAATTGCAACTAATGAAAAACTGTTTTTT
TRBV12-3/TRBV12-4,-,-,TRBJ2-7,CASSFVGVTEQYF,TGTGCCAGCAGTTTCGTAGGGGTCACCGAGCAGTACTTC
TRBV7-9,-,-,TRBJ1-1,CASSPRTTSREAFF,TGTGCCAGCAGCCCAAGGACGACCTCGCGTGAAGCTTTCTTT
TRBV6-1,-,-,TRBJ2-1,CASSEAGEQFF,TGTGCCAGCAGTGAAGCGGGTGAGCAGTTCTTC
TRBV12-3/TRBV12-4,many,-,TRBJ1-5,CASSSGTIGQPQHF,TGTGCCAGCAGCTCCGGGACCATAGGGCAGCCCCAGCATTTT
TRBV7-3,-,TRBD1,TRBJ2-2,CASTGTEGTGELFF,TGTGCCAGCACCGGGACAGAAGGCACCGGGGAGCTGTTTTTT
TRBV28,many,-,TRBJ1-2,CASSLYSGSGNGYTF,TGTGCCAGCAGTTTATACTCAGGGTCGGGAAATGGCTACACCTTC
TRBV4-3,-,-,TRBJ2-5,CASSQDPPLGAETQYF,TGCGCCAGCAGCCAAGATCCTCCCCTGGGAGCGGAGACCCAGTACTTC
TRBV12-3/TRBV12-4,-,TRBD2,TRBJ2-7,CASSRLAGAVGYEQYF,TGTGCCAGCAGCCGACTAGCGGGAGCGGTGGGCTACGAGCAGTACTTC
TRBV5-6,few,TRBD2,TRBJ2-7,CASTAGTSTYEQYF,TGTGCCAGCACCGCCGGGACTAGCACATACGAGCAGTACTTC
TRBV6-1,-,-,TRBJ2-3,CASSVTTSTDTQYF,TGTGCCAGCAGTGTGACGACAAGCACAGATACGCAGTATTTT
TRBV20-1,few,-,TRBJ2-3,CSARDHRASTDTQYF,TGCAGTGCTAGAGATCACAGGGCTAGCACAGATACGCAGTATTTT
TRBV5-1,few,-,TRBJ2-7,CASSPKRQRSSYEQYF,TGCGCCAGCAGCCCAAAACGACAGAGGAGCTCCTACGAGCAGTACTTC
TRBV30,-,-,TRBJ1-1,CASVRQKGGEAFF,TGTGCCTCAGTTAGACAGAAGGGGGGCGAAGCTTTCTTT
TRBV3-1,-,-,TRBJ1-5,CASSQGPRADNQPQHF,TGTGCCAGCAGCCAAGGGCCCAGAGCAGACAATCAGCCCCAGCATTTT
TRBV20-1,-,TRBD1,TRBJ2-2,CSATGGANTGELFF,TGCAGTGCTACAGGGGGCGCGAACACCGGGGAGCTGTTTTTT
TRBV19,-,-,TRBJ2-2,CASSMAPNTGELFF,TGTGCCAGTAGTATGGCTCCGAACACCGGGGAGCTGTTTTTT
TRBV7-2,-,TRBD2,TRBJ2-7,CASNPGGVSYEQYF,TGTGCCAGCAACCCGGGAGGAGTCTCCTACGAGCAGTACTTC
TRBV20-1,-,-,TRBJ2-1,CSAGGANYNEQFF,TGCAGTGCTGGTGGAGCTAACTACAATGAGCAGTTCTTC
TRBV20-1,few,-,TRBJ2-5,CSAGQGGLETQYF,TGCAGTGCTGGGCAGGGGGGGCTCGAGACCCAGTACTTC
TRBV5-1,-,TRBD1,TRBJ1-4,CASSLRETGTEKLFF,TGCGCCAGCAGCTTGCGGGAGACAGGGACTGAAAAACTGTTTTTT
TRBV29-1,few,-,TRBJ1-4,CSVGGTFNEKLFF,TGCAGCGTTGGGGGGACCTTCAATGAAAAACTGTTTTTT
TRBV20-1,few,-,TRBJ2-7,CSARFRPFEQYF,TGCAGTGCTAGATTTCGACCGTTTGAGCAGTACTTC
TRBV10-1,-,TRBD1,TRBJ2-1,CASSETWTGRMRNEQFF,TGCGCCAGCAGTGAAACCTGGACAGGGAGAATGAGGAATGAGCAGTTCTTC
TRBV12-3/TRBV12-4,-,TRBD1,TRBJ2-7,CASSFWDSKIEQYF,TGTGCCAGCAGTTTTTGGGACAGCAAAATCGAGCAGTACTTC
TRBV10-3,few,-,TRBJ2-1,CAISRNEVNEQFF,TGTGCCATCAGTCGAAATGAAGTCAATGAGCAGTTCTTC
TRBV20-1,few,TRBD1,TRBJ1-1,CSARKGTGAGNTEAFF,TGCAGTGCTAGAAAGGGGACAGGGGCTGGGAACACTGAAGCTTTCTTT
TRBV2,few,-,TRBJ1-2,CASSEGVPGPYTF,TGTGCCAGCAGTGAGGGGGTACCGGGCCCCTACACCTTC
TRBV6-5,-,-,TRBJ2-3,CASSYSGRATTDTQYF,TGTGCCAGCAGTTACTCGGGCAGGGCTACCACAGATACGCAGTATTTT
TRBV7-6,few,TRBD2,TRBJ2-7,CASSLSGSLPYEQYF,TGTGCCAGCAGCTTGAGCGGGAGCCTACCCTACGAGCAGTACTTC
TRBV9,-,-,TRBJ2-7,CASSAGTFSYEQYF,TGTGCCAGCAGCGCCGGGACGTTCTCCTACGAGCAGTACTTC
TRBV5-1,-,-,TRBJ2-4,CASSNGQGGYIQYF,TGCGCCAGCAGCAACGGACAGGGAGGGTACATTCAGTACTTC
TRBV5-5,-,TRBD1,TRBJ1-1,CASSRWTGAVFTEAFF,TGTGCCAGCAGCCGTTGGACAGGGGCGGTGTTCACTGAAGCTTTCTTT
TRBV6-5,few,-,TRBJ2-1,CASSSLPRTSEEFF,TGTGCCAGCAGTTCTCTCCCCCGGACCAGCGAAGAGTTCTTC
TRBV6-2/TRBV6-3,few,-,TRBJ1-1,CASSWTAGASTEAFF,TGTGCCAGCAGTTGGACAGCCGGGGCGTCCACTGAAGCTTTCTTT
TRBV5-1,few,TRBD2,TRBJ2-1,CASSLTSGGPNEQFF,TGCGCCAGCAGCTTGACTAGCGGGGGGCCTAATGAGCAGTTCTTC
TRBV10-1,-,-,TRBJ2-7,CASSPGGGISYEQYF,TGCGCCAGCAGTCCAGGGGGAGGGATATCCTACGAGCAGTACTTC
TRBV7-2,few,TRBD2,TRBJ2-1,CASSPSGRGYNEQFF,TGTGCCAGCAGTCCCAGCGGGAGGGGTTACAATGAGCAGTTCTTC
TRBV5-5,few,-,TRBJ2-1,CASSIPGAVGNEQFF,TGTGCCAGCAGCATCCCGGGGGCCGTTGGCAATGAGCAGTTCTTC
TRBV5-1,-,-,TRBJ2-7,CASSPQGNYEQYF,TGCGCCAGCAGCCCACAGGGCAACTACGAGCAGTACTTC
TRBV12-3/TRBV12-4,few,TRBD1,TRBJ1-2,CASSSHRGRDGGYTF,TGTGCCAGCAGTTCCCACAGGGGGCGAGATGGGGGCTACACCTTC
TRBV12-3/TRBV12-4,-,-,TRBJ2-3,CASSLGGLYVDTQYF,TGTGCCAGCAGTTTAGGGGGACTCTATGTAGATACGCAGTATTTT
TRBV15,many,-,TRBJ1-2,CATSRSRYGYTF,TGTGCCACCAGCCGGTCCCGCTATGGCTACACCTTC
TRBV20-1,few,-,TRBJ2-1,CSARKAGREVQFF,TGCAGTGCTAGAAAAGCTGGGCGTGAGGTGCAGTTCTTC
TRBV20-1,few,TRBD2,TRBJ2-7,CSANGRPSSYEQYF,TGCAGTGCCAACGGGAGGCCTTCCTCCTACGAGCAGTACTTC
TRBV20-1,-,TRBD2,TRBJ2-1,CSARVGGGDTEQFF,TGCAGTGCTAGAGTGGGCGGGGGGGATACTGAGCAGTTCTTC
TRBV5-1,-,-,TRBJ2-1,CASSPDVEQFF,TGCGCCAGCAGTCCCGACGTGGAGCAGTTCTTC
TRBV27,-,-,TRBJ1-6,CASSFRDFGYNSPLHF,TGTGCCAGCAGTTTTCGAGACTTTGGTTATAATTCACCCCTCCACTTT
TRBV4-3,-,TRBD2,TRBJ2-1,CASSQEAGVGYEQFF,TGCGCCAGCAGCCAAGAGGCGGGAGTAGGGTATGAGCAGTTCTTC
TRBV5-1,-,-,TRBJ1-4,CASSFSGTDDEKLFF,TGCGCCAGCAGCTTTAGCGGGACGGACGATGAAAAACTGTTTTTT
TRBV6-1,-,TRBD1,TRBJ1-1,CASSAGGRGNTEAFF,TGTGCCAGCAGCGCAGGGGGAAGAGGGAACACTGAAGCTTTCTTT